This T cell receptor beta chain was recorded in a study of OX40 agonist ivuxolimab in advanced cancers. Here immunoSEQ multiplex PCR was the method, and the copy in TCRdb shows in-frame clones only, minus some. This table holds around 80,000 clones, around 86% found once. This clone was counted between two and nine times. The CDR3 contains 12 residues. Trimming took 2 bases from V and 8 from J, leaving 7 bases between them. Germline values: CDR1 SGHAT, CDR2 FQNNGV. This sample comprised CD4+ or CD8+ T cells sorted from blood, obtained in a trial of the OX40 agonist ivuxolimab. The chain is built from TRBV11-2 and TRBJ2-1; weak D call: TRBD2 (5 bases). This TCR derives from an adult with an advanced solid tumor such as melanoma, head and neck, liver or kidney cancer. Here the CDR3 reads CASSLTGDEQFF. CDR3 in DNA: TGTGCCAGCAGCTTAACCGGGGATGAGCAGTTCTTC. Filled out from reference TRBV11-2 and TRBJ2-1, the complete variable domain reads EAGVAQSPRYKIIEKRQSVAFWCNPISGHATLYWYQQILGQGPKLLIQFQNNGVVDDSQLPKDRFSAERLKGVDSTLKIQPAKLEDSAVYLCASSLTGDEQFFGPGTRLTVL.